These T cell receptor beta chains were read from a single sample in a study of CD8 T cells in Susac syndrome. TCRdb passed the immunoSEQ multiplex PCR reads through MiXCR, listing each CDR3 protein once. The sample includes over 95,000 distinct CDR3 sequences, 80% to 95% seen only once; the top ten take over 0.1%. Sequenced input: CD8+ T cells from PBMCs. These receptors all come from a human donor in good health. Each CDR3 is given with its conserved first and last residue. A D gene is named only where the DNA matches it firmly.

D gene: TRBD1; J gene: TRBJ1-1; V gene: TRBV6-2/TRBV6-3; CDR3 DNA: TGTGCCAGCAACTTGGGACAGGGGAGAACTGAAGCTTTCTTT; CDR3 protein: CASNLGQGRTEAFF
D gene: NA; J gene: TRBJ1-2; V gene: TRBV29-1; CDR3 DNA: TGCAGCGTTGAAGCGGACCTTGGCTACACCTTC; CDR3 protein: CSVEADLGYTF
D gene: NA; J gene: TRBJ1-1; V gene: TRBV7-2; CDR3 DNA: TGTGCCAGTAGTCCGGCAGGGGTGGGTACTGAAGCTTTCTTT; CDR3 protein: CASSPAGVGTEAFF
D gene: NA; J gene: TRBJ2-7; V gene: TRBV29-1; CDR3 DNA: TGCAGCGTTGAAGACAGGTCTCGATCCTACGAGCAGTACTTC; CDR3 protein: CSVEDRSRSYEQYF
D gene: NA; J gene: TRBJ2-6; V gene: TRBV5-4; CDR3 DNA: TGTGCCAGCAGCCCTGGGGCCCAGGGCGCTGGGGCCAACGTCCTGACTTTC; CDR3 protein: CASSPGAQGAGANVLTF
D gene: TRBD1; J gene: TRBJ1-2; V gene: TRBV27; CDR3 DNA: TGTGCCAGCAGAGGACAGGGAGCACGCGAGGGCTACACCTTC; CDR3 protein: CASRGQGAREGYTF
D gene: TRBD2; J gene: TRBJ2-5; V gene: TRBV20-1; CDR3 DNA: TGCAGTGCCATTAGACTAGCGGGGGGGCTAGAGACCCAGTACTTC; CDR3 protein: CSAIRLAGGLETQYF
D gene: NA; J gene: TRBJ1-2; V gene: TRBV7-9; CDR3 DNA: TGTGCCAGCAGCTTACCTGAAGAGTCCTATGGCTACACCTTC; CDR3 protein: CASSLPEESYGYTF
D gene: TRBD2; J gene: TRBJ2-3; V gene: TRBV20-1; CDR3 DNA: TGCAGTGCTAGAGATCCTCGGGGGGGACGCACAGATACGCAGTATTTT; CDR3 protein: CSARDPRGGRTDTQYF
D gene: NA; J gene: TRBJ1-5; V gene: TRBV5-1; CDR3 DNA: TGCGCCAGCAGTCCGGACGGTCGACCCAATCAGCCCCAGCATTTT; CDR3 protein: CASSPDGRPNQPQHF
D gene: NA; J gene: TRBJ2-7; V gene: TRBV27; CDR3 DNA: TGTGCCAGCAGTGGAGGGACACCCTACGAGCAGTACTTC; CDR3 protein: CASSGGTPYEQYF
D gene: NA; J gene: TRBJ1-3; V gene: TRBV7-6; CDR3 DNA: TGTGCCAGCAGCTTAATGTGGGAAGCTTCGGGAGGAAACACCATATATTTT; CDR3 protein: CASSLMWEASGGNTIYF